This T cell receptor beta chain was recorded in a study of blood T cell repertoires in COVID-19. V gave up 5 bases and J gave up 5 bases; unmatched junction bases: 4. Germline lookup yields CDR1 SGHKS and CDR2 YYEKEE (reference sequence). This CDR3 has 14 residues. The table came from immunoSEQ multiplex PCR; TCRdb's copy has only in-frame clones and leaves some out. The sample yields 95,000 to 150,000 clones, around four fifths seen once. Input material: peripheral blood. This TCR came from a man between 60 and 75 years old with acute or convalescent COVID-19. The chain combines TRBV5-5 with TRBJ2-1, with 10 bases that match TRBD2. As DNA, the CDR3 is TGTGCCAGCAGGGGACTAGCGTCGAACAATGAGCAGTTCTTC. It is translated as CASRGLASNNEQFF.